This T cell receptor (beta chain) came from a study of cytomegalovirus exposure and HLA in healthy donors. Across the whole study: Membership in the Caucasian-associated ancestry cluster was found for 81% of 350 to 450 genotyped donors. Regarding the study as a whole: TCR beta V- and J-gene trimming, according to a later analysis, was linked to a missense DCLRE1C variant.

For this clone: Antigen specificity is unknown.

The study ran its PCR with 60 Vbeta and 13 Jbeta primers. Produced via immunoSEQ multiplex PCR; TCRdb's table is partial and in-frame only. The sample lists 110,000 to 150,000 clones, 80% occurring once. The receptor's source is a female donor in good health and CMV-seronegative. The source material was PBMCs.

The CDR3 protein is CASSFGSYEQYF. The CDR3 DNA follows: TGTGCCAGCAGCTTTGGTAGTTACGAGCAGTACTTC. This chain connects TRBV5-6 to TRBJ2-7; D not certain. This CDR3 has 12 amino acids. Deletions cut 2 bases from V and 4 bases from J, with 7 bases between. CDR1 is SGHDT, CDR2 YYEEEE, per germline.